Below, 30 T cell receptor beta chains from the same sample are listed, as sequenced in a study of T cell repertoires in cytomegalovirus infection. In TCRdb, the reads were re-called with MiXCR into one record per CDR3 protein. The sample includes 250,000 to 300,000 distinct CDR3 sequences, roughly a fifth of them seen just once. Antigens for these TCRs are unknown. Sequencing was performed on cultured PBMCs, taken from culture after CMV antigen stimulation. Receptors were obtained from a human donor in good health (CMV status not recorded). Some clones in this sample may be carry-over from other donors' samples.

The table lists this clonotype with a few counts. The rearrangement uses TRBV9 and TRBJ2-3; 7 positions match TRBD2. The V and J ends lost 2 bases and 2 bases, in that order; junction bases with no gene match: 8. This CDR3 has 16 amino acids. Germline CDR1 and CDR2: SGDLS and YYNGEE. The CDR3 sequence: CASSVPGLPFTDTQYF. The DNA for the CDR3 is TGTGCCAGCAGCGTCCCGGGACTACCTTTCACAGATACGCAGTATTTT. Full variable domain (outside the CDR3, taken from reference TRBV9 and TRBJ2-3): DSGVTQTPKHLITATGQRVTLRCSPRSGDLSVYWYQQSLDQGLQFLIQYYNGEERAKGNILERFSAQQFPDLHSELNLSSLELGDSALYFCASSVPGLPFTDTQYFGPGTRLTVL.

This chain connects TRBV9 to TRBJ1-1, with D maybe TRBD1 (5 bases). The V gene lost 1 base and the J gene lost 3 bases, with 13 bases spanning the gap. Germline loops: CDR1 SGDLS, CDR2 YYNGEE. This CDR3 has 15 residues. The CDR3 DNA sequence: TGTGCCAGCAGCGTAACGCCCCGGGGGGACACTGAAGCTTTCTTT. Translation gives CASSVTPRGDTEAFF.

This clonotype was picked up one time. An end of the junction differs from the germline gene, which may be a read error. This sequence joins TRBV12-3 or TRBV12-4 and TRBJ2-6, with D maybe TRBD1 (5 bases). CDR3 size: 15 residues. The CDR3 sequence: CASTRAFSGADVLTF. The CDR3, as DNA: TGTGCCAGCACAAGGGCCTTCTCTGGGGCCGACGTCCTGACTTTC.

Within the sample, this clonotype is medium-sized. The chain recombines TRBV7-8 with TRBJ1-2; tentatively, D is TRBD1 (5 bases). V dropped 0 bases and J dropped 6 bases, with 11 bases sitting between them. The CDR3 has 14 residues. Per germline, CDR1 SGHVS and CDR2 FQNEAQ. The CDR3 sequence is CASSLAGGAHGYTF. CDR3 DNA: TGTGCCAGCAGCTTAGCAGGAGGGGCCCATGGCTACACCTTC.

There are many counts of this clonotype. The gene calls are TRBV7-2 and TRBJ1-5, with a possible D match to TRBD1 (6 bases). Germline V gene data show CDR1 as SGHTA and CDR2 as FQGNSA. The V end lost 2 bases, the J end lost 1 base, and 21 bases lay between the germline ends. The CDR3 is 19 amino acids. The CDR3 loop reads CASSLRLTGMGMSNQPQHF. CDR3 DNA: TGTGCCAGCAGCTTACGCCTTACAGGGATGGGTATGAGCAATCAGCCCCAGCATTTT.

In its sample, this clonotype was seen a few times. The chain uses TRBV15 and TRBJ1-5; D ambiguous. V lost 0 bases and J lost 0, with 3 bases in between. The CDR3 covers 14 residues. From germline, CDR1 is LNHNV and CDR2 YYDKDF (reference sequence). The CDR3 sequence is CATSRDGSNQPQHF. Here the CDR3 DNA reads TGTGCCACCAGCAGAGATGGTAGCAATCAGCCCCAGCATTTT.

The chain is built from TRBV11-2 and TRBJ2-7; D is ambiguous. Germline loops: CDR1 SGHAT, CDR2 FQNNGV. This CDR3 spans 13 amino acids. Trimming removed 0 bases from V and 5 bases from J, with 8 bases in between. The CDR3 DNA is TGTGCCAGCAGCTTAGATCTTTGGAACGAGCAGTACTTC. This sequence encodes CASSLDLWNEQYF.

This clonotype came up a few times. The chain links TRBV19 to TRBJ1-3, with TRBD1 matching over 8 bases. This CDR3 contains 17 residues. V trimming: 7 bases; J trimming: 3 bases; junction bases outside the gene matches: 14. Per germline, CDR1 LNHDA and CDR2 SQIVND (reference sequence). The CDR3 loop is CASTRQGQSAYGNTIYF. CDR3 in DNA: TGTGCCAGTACCAGACAGGGGCAATCCGCCTATGGAAACACCATATATTTT.

This clonotype was observed many times. This chain uses TRBV7-9 with TRBJ2-5; D unresolved. With 2 bases removed from V and 2 bases from J, the gap between germline ends came to 6 bases. CDR1 is SEHNR and CDR2 is FQNEAQ in the germline V gene (reference sequence). The CDR3 consists of 13 residues. The chain's CDR3 is CASSLWSQETQYF. As DNA, the CDR3 is TGTGCCAGCAGCTTATGGTCTCAAGAGACCCAGTACTTC.

A few counts support this clonotype. The genes are TRBV27 and TRBJ2-7; 8 bases line up with TRBD2. The V and J ends lost 5 bases and 2 bases, in that order; junction bases with no gene match: 11. This CDR3 is 16 amino acids long. Germline CDR1 and CDR2: MNHEY and SMNVEV (reference sequence). Written as DNA, the CDR3 is TGTGCCAGCAGTCCCTACTCCAGCGGGAGAGCCTACGAGCAGTACTTC. This gives the protein CASSPYSSGRAYEQYF.

This clonotype appeared many times. The rearrangement joins TRBV7-2 to TRBJ2-1; 7 nucleotides line up with TRBD2. J lost 0 bases, V lost 2 bases, and 7 bases had no gene match. Germline V gene data show CDR1 as SGHTA and CDR2 as FQGNSA. The CDR3 extends over 17 amino acids. The CDR3 nucleotides are TGTGCCAGCAGCTTATTCTTTCGCGGGAGCTCCTACAATGAGCAGTTCTTC. This gives the protein CASSLFFRGSSYNEQFF.

Many counts were recorded for this clonotype. The gene calls are TRBV7-8 and TRBJ1-4; 12 bases fit TRBD1. Looked up from germline, CDR1 is SGHVS and CDR2 is FQNEAQ. The J segment lost 5 bases and the V segment lost 5 bases, leaving 6 bases of the junction unmatched. CDR3 length equals 16 residues. CDR3 in DNA: TGTGCCAGCAGCGATCCGGGACAGGGGGCGAATGAAAAACTGTTTTTT. It specifies CASSDPGQGANEKLFF.

This clonotype was picked up many times. J is TRBJ1-5 and V is TRBV7-8; 9 bases are shared with TRBD1. Germline V CDR1 and CDR2: SGHVS, FQNEAQ. V lost 5 bases to trimming and J lost 0 bases; unmatched junction nucleotides: 11. This CDR3 has 18 amino acids. CDR3 sequence (DNA): TGTGCCAGCAGCCCCCGGAACCGGGACAGGGTTAGCAATCAGCCCCAGCATTTT. This codes for CASSPRNRDRVSNQPQHF.

Ten or more counts support this clonotype. The rearrangement uses TRBV12-3 or TRBV12-4 and TRBJ2-1; D is perhaps TRBD2 (5 bases). Trimming cost V 7 bases and J 5 bases, with 15 bases left between them. This CDR3 region has 14 residues. CDR3 protein: CASKFGGRHNEQFF. The CDR3, as DNA: TGTGCCAGCAAGTTCGGAGGACGACACAATGAGCAGTTCTTC.

Only a few counts were recorded for this clonotype. This chain connects TRBV7-2 to TRBJ2-2, with 9 bases aligning to TRBD2. Germline assignment: CDR1 SGHTA and CDR2 FQGNSA. J lost 7 bases, V lost 2 bases, and 5 bases had no gene match. This CDR3 contains 15 residues. Written as DNA, the CDR3 is TGTGCCAGCAGCTTAAGGCGGGAGGGGAGCGGGGAGCTGTTTTTT. Translated: CASSLRREGSGELFF.

This chain joins TRBV6-1 and TRBJ2-2, with D perhaps assigned TRBD1 or TRBD2 (5 bases each). V dropped 1 base and J dropped 0 bases, with 12 bases sitting between them. There are 17 residues in the CDR3. Germline lookup yields CDR1 MNHNS and CDR2 SASEGT. The DNA for the CDR3 is TGTGCCAGCAGTGAAGATCAGGGAGCGGCGAACACCGGGGAGCTGTTTTTT. Residues: CASSEDQGAANTGELFF.

Only a few counts were recorded for this clonotype. This rearrangement joins TRBV20-1 to TRBJ2-5; D remains ambiguous. The CDR3 spans 14 residues. Germline CDR1 reads DFQATT; CDR2 reads SNEGSKA (reference sequence). V was trimmed by 0 bases and J by 5 bases, leaving 13 bases between them. In DNA, the CDR3 is TGCAGTGCTAGAGATGGGCAGGCTGACGAGACCCAGTACTTC. As protein: CSARDGQADETQYF.

This clonotype was counted ten times or more. The chain recombines TRBV7-2 with TRBJ2-3; D not certain. Trimming removed 10 bases at V and 1 base at J, with 15 bases between. Germline CDR1 and CDR2: SGHTA and FQGNSA. The CDR3 runs 14 residues. The CDR3 region is CATQKVPRTDTQYF. CDR3 DNA sequence: TGTGCCACCCAAAAGGTGCCCCGCACAGATACGCAGTATTTT.

This clonotype was observed a handful of times. CDR3 sequence reads: CASSFHFPGRGLNTEAFF. The CDR3 DNA follows: TGTGCCAGCAGTTTCCACTTTCCAGGGAGAGGGTTGAACACTGAAGCTTTCTTT. The rearrangement uses TRBV6-5 and TRBJ1-1; perhaps TRBD1 as D (5 bases). V was trimmed by 4 bases and J by 0 bases, leaving 21 bases between them. Germline V lookup: CDR1 MNHEY, CDR2 SVGAGI. The CDR3 is 18 amino acids.

This clonotype was found a few times. This sequence joins TRBV27 and TRBJ2-2; 8 bases map to TRBD1. The CDR3 is made up of 16 amino acids. Germline values: CDR1 MNHEY, CDR2 SMNVEV (reference sequence). The V gene end was trimmed by 6 bases and the J gene end by 4 bases; junction bases not matched to a gene: 10. CDR3 protein: CASRKWQGAGTGELFF. The CDR3 nucleotides are TGTGCCAGCAGAAAGTGGCAGGGGGCAGGCACCGGGGAGCTGTTTTTT.

The chain couples TRBV7-9 to TRBJ1-4; the match to TRBD1 covers 8 bases. V shed 2 bases and J 5 bases; nucleotides not matched to a gene: 1. Per the germline V gene, CDR1 is SEHNR and CDR2 is FQNEAQ (reference sequence). This CDR3 is 14 amino acids long. CDR3 sequence reads: CASSLTGGNEKLFF. The CDR3 region has the DNA TGTGCCAGCAGCTTAACAGGGGGGAATGAAAAACTGTTTTTT.

The chain is built from TRBV12-3 or TRBV12-4 and TRBJ2-4, with D unresolved. CDR3 size: 15 residues. The germline V and J ends were trimmed by 4 bases and 0 bases, with 10 bases remaining between them. CDR3 nucleotides: TGTGCCAGCAGTTCAGCCCCGCTAGCCAAAAACATTCAGTACTTC. Protein product: CASSSAPLAKNIQYF.

The CDR3 loop reads CASSVGGVANEQFF. Here the CDR3 DNA reads TGTGCCAGCAGCGTAGGGGGGGTGGCCAATGAGCAGTTCTTC. The chain couples TRBV9 to TRBJ2-1; possibly TRBD2 for D (6 bases). CDR3 length equals 14 residues. From germline, CDR1 is SGDLS and CDR2 YYNGEE. V lost 0 bases to trimming and J lost 6 bases, with 10 bases between them. The full variable domain, completed using reference TRBV9 and TRBJ2-1, is DSGVTQTPKHLITATGQRVTLRCSPRSGDLSVYWYQQSLDQGLQFLIQYYNGEERAKGNILERFSAQQFPDLHSELNLSSLELGDSALYFCASSVGGVANEQFFGPGTRLTVL.

The V call is TRBV7-2, the J call TRBJ2-5; D gene ambiguous. CDR3 length: 13 residues. V was trimmed by 3 bases and J by 5 bases, leaving 10 bases between them. CDR1 SGHTA and CDR2 FQGNSA come from the germline V gene. The DNA for the CDR3 is TGTGCCAGCAGCTTTCGGATCGGTGAGACCCAGTACTTC. This translates into CASSFRIGETQYF.

The chain carries TRBV10-3 and TRBJ2-2; 7 bases are shared with TRBD1. CDR3 length: 16 amino acids. Germline V lookup: CDR1 ENHRY, CDR2 SYGVKD. V lost 6 bases, J lost 2 bases, and 9 bases stayed unmatched. CDR3 protein: CAIRNSGGGNTGELFF. For the CDR3, the DNA is TGTGCCATCAGAAACTCAGGGGGTGGCAACACCGGGGAGCTGTTTTTT.

This clonotype was picked up many times. The chain employs TRBV18 and TRBJ1-1; D is ambiguous. Trimming pared 6 bases from V and 0 bases from J, leaving 11 bases between. The CDR3 totals 14 residues. From germline, CDR1 is KGHSH and CDR2 LQKENI. The CDR3 DNA reads as TGTGCCAGCTCCCCCCCATACATGAACACTGAAGCTTTCTTT. It translates to CASSPPYMNTEAFF.

This clonotype has a count of ten or more. The rearrangement links TRBV9 to TRBJ2-2; 11 nucleotides align to TRBD2. CDR1 is SGDLS and CDR2 is YYNGEE in the germline V gene. The junction had 9 bases not matched to a gene; V was cut back by 9 bases and J by 5 bases. This CDR3 has 15 residues. The CDR3 sequence: CATSYGTSGTGELFF. As DNA, the CDR3 is TGTGCCACGTCCTATGGGACTAGCGGAACCGGGGAGCTGTTTTTT.

This rearrangement joins TRBV19 to TRBJ1-5, with 10 bases aligning to TRBD1. The CDR3 is 17 amino acids. Germline CDR1 is LNHDA and CDR2 is SQIVND (reference sequence). V shed 6 bases, J shed 0 bases, and the junction held 8 bases outside the gene matches. CDR3 loop: CASRSTGGRGSNQPQHF. In nucleotides, the CDR3 is TGTGCCAGTAGATCGACAGGGGGCAGAGGTAGCAATCAGCCCCAGCATTTT.

This clonotype has ten or more counts. V and J are TRBV12-5 and TRBJ2-1; D is unresolved. Trimming stripped 1 base from V and 9 bases from J, with 16 bases between. The V gene's germline CDR1 is LGHNT and CDR2 FRNRAP. This CDR3 is built from 15 residues. The CDR3 DNA is TGTGCTAGTGGTTTGGAGTGGCAGTCTGGATTTGAGCAGTTCTTC. Its protein is CASGLEWQSGFEQFF.

A few counts support this clonotype. J is TRBJ2-5 and V is TRBV4-1, with 10 bases aligning to TRBD2. The V segment lost 0 bases and the J segment 5 bases; nucleotides outside the gene matches: 6. This CDR3 region has 16 residues. The germline V gene has CDR1 MGHRA and CDR2 YSYEKL. The CDR3, as DNA: TGCGCCAGCAGCCAAGATATGAGCGGGAGGGCCGAGACCCAGTACTTC. It translates to CASSQDMSGRAETQYF.